The 30 T cell receptor beta chains below come from one sample, sequenced in a study of T cell repertoires in cytomegalovirus infection. The antigens of these receptors remain unknown. TCRdb called the reads again in MiXCR, with one record for every CDR3 protein. This table holds fewer than 1,000,000 distinct CDR3 sequences, 31% found once. Sequences were derived from cultured CD8+ T cells from PBMCs, sampled from culture after CMV antigen stimulation. The receptors derive from a human donor in good health (CMV status not recorded). Some clones in this sample may be carry-over from other donors' samples.

The chain joins TRBV6-5 to TRBJ1-4; tentatively, D is TRBD1 (6 bases). The V gene's germline CDR1 is MNHEY and CDR2 SVGAGI. This CDR3 region has 15 residues. V was shortened by 2 bases and J by 8 bases, with 15 bases between the two germline ends. CDR3 in DNA: TGTGCCAGCAGTTACGCCGGTGGGGGCTGGGAAAAACTGTTTTTT. This encodes CASSYAGGGWEKLFF.

This chain links TRBV4-1 with TRBJ2-2; D uncertain. Germline CDR1 reads MGHRA; CDR2 reads YSYEKL. V shed 4 bases and J shed 4 bases, with 16 bases lying between them. This CDR3 region has 16 residues. CDR3 nucleotides: TGCGCCAGCAGCCCTACCGAGGACCCACCCACCGGGGAGCTGTTTTTT. Residues: CASSPTEDPPTGELFF.

This clonotype was seen more than once but under ten times. The V and J genes are TRBV25-1 and TRBJ1-1; D is uncertain. The V end was cut by 4 bases, the J end by 3 bases, with 9 bases between. Per the germline V gene, CDR1 is MGHDK and CDR2 is SYGVNS. The CDR3 has 13 amino acids. The CDR3 spells CASSGRWDTEAFF. CDR3 DNA sequence: TGTGCCAGCAGTGGGAGGTGGGACACTGAAGCTTTCTTT.

This clonotype was counted only a few times. V is TRBV7-9 and J is TRBJ2-2; 7 bases map to TRBD2. The CDR3 runs 15 residues. In germline, CDR1 is SEHNR, CDR2 FQNEAQ (reference sequence). The trim removed 5 bases at V and 4 bases at J, leaving 7 bases unmatched. CDR3 DNA: TGTGCCAGCAGCCAAAAGCGGGACCCCACCGGGGAGCTGTTTTTT. This gives the protein CASSQKRDPTGELFF.

The chain couples TRBV19 to TRBJ2-6; 8 bases map to TRBD1. V was clipped by 4 bases and J by 0 bases; unmatched bases: 11. The CDR3 is made up of 19 amino acids. Germline lookup yields CDR1 LNHDA and CDR2 SQIVND (reference sequence). The CDR3 sequence is CASSNLRTGRSSGANVLTF. CDR3 sequence (DNA): TGTGCCAGTAGTAATCTCCGGACAGGGAGGAGCTCTGGGGCCAACGTCCTGACTTTC.

V usage is TRBV29-1 and J usage is TRBJ2-7, with 7 bases identical to TRBD1. Germline V gene sequence: CDR1 SQVTM, CDR2 ANQGSEA. The CDR3 runs 14 residues. Trimming removed 5 bases from V and 7 bases from J; junction bases left unmatched: 14. Here the CDR3 reads CSVSGGQSLWEQYF. The CDR3 nucleotides read TGCAGCGTTAGTGGGGGACAGAGTTTGTGGGAGCAGTACTTC.

This clonotype has just a few counts. This chain connects TRBV6-2 or TRBV6-3 to TRBJ2-5; 12 nucleotides agree with TRBD1. Germline V gene lookup returns CDR1 MNHEY and CDR2 SVGEGT. The CDR3 loop spans 16 amino acids. V lost 5 bases and J lost 4; bases outside the gene matches: 8. The CDR3 region has the DNA TGTGCCAGCAGTGACCCGGGACAGGGGGCGCGAGAGACCCAGTACTTC. This sequence encodes CASSDPGQGARETQYF.

Ten or more counts support this clonotype. The J gene is TRBJ1-5, the V gene TRBV7-2; TRBD1 might be the D (6 bases). This CDR3 is 17 amino acids long. V was clipped by 5 bases and J by 3 bases, with 20 bases between them. The V gene's germline CDR1 is SGHTA and CDR2 FQGNSA. In nucleotides, the CDR3 is TGTGCCAGCAGCCCCAAGGGGTTGGGGGCCATCAATCAGCCCCAGCATTTT. Its translation: CASSPKGLGAINQPQHF.

This chain uses TRBV19 with TRBJ1-1; D is undetermined. Germline V gene lookup returns CDR1 LNHDA and CDR2 SQIVND (reference sequence). CDR3 size: 13 residues. V lost 3 bases and J lost 1, with 6 bases in between. Here the CDR3 reads CASSIWKNTEAFF. The CDR3 nucleotides read TGTGCCAGTAGTATTTGGAAGAACACTGAAGCTTTCTTT.

V gene TRBV28 combines with J gene TRBJ2-7; D is possibly TRBD2 (7 bases). Per the germline V gene, CDR1 is MDHEN and CDR2 is SYDVKM. The CDR3 sequence is 14 residues long. The V end was cut by 5 bases, the J end by 2 bases, with 13 bases between. The CDR3 nucleotides are TGTGCCAGCAGTCCCCGGGGGGCTACCTACGAGCAGTACGTC. Its protein is CASSPRGATYEQYV.

This chain uses TRBV9 with TRBJ1-2; D possibly corresponds to TRBD1 (5 bases). Trimming pared 1 base from V and 2 bases from J, leaving 15 bases between. Germline-derived CDR1 and CDR2 are SGDLS and YYNGEE. This CDR3 spans 16 amino acids. The CDR3 loop is CASSVNYGDSNYGYTF. In nucleotides, the CDR3 is TGTGCCAGCAGCGTAAATTACGGAGACAGCAACTATGGCTACACCTTC.

This CDR3 is CASSHLAGTGWGEQFF. CDR3 nucleotides: TGTGCCAGCAGCCATCTCGCCGGGACAGGGTGGGGTGAGCAGTTCTTC. This sequence joins TRBV3-1 and TRBJ2-1; 9 positions match TRBD1. The J segment lost 9 bases and the V segment lost 3 bases, leaving 12 bases of the junction unmatched. The CDR3 sequence is 16 residues long. The V gene's germline CDR1 is LGHDT and CDR2 YNNKEL (reference sequence).

As concerns this clonotype: The junction shows a germline mismatch at one end, possibly a read error. The chain couples TRBV7-2 to TRBJ2-7; 10 positions agree with TRBD2. Germline CDR1 is SGHTA and CDR2 is FQGNSA. The CDR3 contains 15 residues. CDR3 in amino acids: CVSTLNSGGPFEQYF. The CDR3 nucleotides read TGTGTCAGCACCTTAAATAGCGGGGGGCCGTTCGAGCAGTACTTC.

This clonotype was seen more than once but under ten times. This chain uses TRBV9 with TRBJ1-2; 9 nucleotides match TRBD1. Trimming removed 4 bases from V and 3 bases from J; junction bases left unmatched: 16. The CDR3 spans 18 residues. Germline CDR1 is SGDLS and CDR2 is YYNGEE. CDR3 DNA: TGTGCCAGCAGCCCCCACGCTCAAGGACAGGGGTTTGACTATGGCTACACCTTC. Encoded protein: CASSPHAQGQGFDYGYTF. Based on the CDR3 plus reference TRBV9 and TRBJ1-2, the full variable domain is DSGVTQTPKHLITATGQRVTLRCSPRSGDLSVYWYQQSLDQGLQFLIQYYNGEERAKGNILERFSAQQFPDLHSELNLSSLELGDSALYFCASSPHAQGQGFDYGYTFGSGTRLTVV.

The V call is TRBV2, the J call TRBJ1-3; TRBD1 matches 7 bases. Germline V gene lookup returns CDR1 SNHLY and CDR2 FYNNEI. The V gene end was trimmed by 10 bases and the J gene end by 5 bases; junction bases not matched to a gene: 8. The CDR3 runs 13 residues. The CDR3 reads CATYLGQRNTIYF. Here the CDR3 DNA reads TGTGCCACCTATCTGGGACAGAGAAACACCATATATTTT.

The table lists this clonotype with a few counts. The genes are TRBV6-6 and TRBJ2-7; D not certain. The CDR3 is 12 residues long. V lost 5 bases and J lost 6, with 11 bases in between. Germline V gene sequence: CDR1 MNHNY, CDR2 SVGAGI (reference sequence). CDR3 protein: CASSQPGLEQYV. The DNA for the CDR3 is TGTGCCAGCAGTCAACCCGGGCTCGAGCAGTACGTC.

The chain recombines TRBV20-1 with TRBJ1-1; D uncertain. The CDR3 contains 13 residues. Trimming took 4 bases from V and 3 from J, leaving 12 bases between them. The germline gives CDR1 DFQATT, CDR2 SNEGSKA (reference sequence). CDR3 sequence (DNA): TGCAGTGCTATAAGGACGGATTACACTGAAGCTTTCTTT. Translation gives CSAIRTDYTEAFF.

The chain links TRBV27 to TRBJ1-1; D perhaps matches TRBD1 (6 bases). Trimming cost V 8 bases and J 1 base, with 11 bases left between them. CDR1 is MNHEY and CDR2 is SMNVEV in the germline V gene (reference sequence). The CDR3 is made up of 13 amino acids. CDR3 loop: CASGRTENTEAFF. The CDR3 DNA is TGTGCCAGCGGGCGGACAGAGAACACTGAAGCTTTCTTT.

This clonotype was seen more than once but under ten times. V and J are TRBV7-6 and TRBJ2-7, with TRBD1 as a possible D gene (6 bases). Trimming removed 5 bases at V and 3 bases at J, with 11 bases between. CDR1 and CDR2 (germline): SGHVS, FNYEAQ. The CDR3 length is 13 residues. In DNA, the CDR3 is TGTGCCAGCAGCACTGGACAGAACTACGAGCAGTACTTC. It yields the protein CASSTGQNYEQYF.

This clonotype turned up a few times. V is TRBV7-9 and J is TRBJ2-1; a weak D match, TRBD1 (7 bases). This CDR3 comprises 20 residues. From germline, CDR1 is SEHNR and CDR2 FQNEAQ (reference sequence). Trimming stripped 4 bases from V and 10 bases from J, with 35 bases between. CDR3 protein: CASSSPQGGGFAKSPGEQFF. The CDR3 DNA sequence: TGTGCCAGCAGCTCCCCTCAGGGGGGAGGTTTTGCCAAATCCCCAGGGGAGCAGTTCTTC.

V is TRBV3-1 and J is TRBJ1-2; D is possibly TRBD1 (5 bases). The V end was cut by 5 bases, the J end by 6 bases, with 19 bases between. Germline loops: CDR1 LGHDT, CDR2 YNNKEL (reference sequence). This CDR3 region has 15 residues. Here the CDR3 reads CASSSGRGVAHGYTF. The CDR3 DNA sequence: TGTGCCAGCAGCTCCGGCCGAGGGGTTGCGCATGGCTACACCTTC.

This clonotype showed up just a few times. CDR3 coding DNA: TGTGCCAGCAGTTACTCCAAGACAGGGGGCTTGAACACTGAAGCTTTCTTT. This translates into CASSYSKTGGLNTEAFF. The chain carries TRBV6-2 or TRBV6-3 and TRBJ1-1; 10 nucleotides line up with TRBD1. After removal of 0 bases from V and 0 bases from J, the junction contained 4 bases not matched to a gene. The CDR3 covers 17 residues. CDR1 MNHEY and CDR2 SVGEGT come from the germline V gene.

V gene TRBV12-3 or TRBV12-4 combines with J gene TRBJ1-2; the D is unclear. V was pared by 5 bases and J by 6 bases, with 13 bases between. This CDR3 region has 13 residues. Here the CDR3 DNA reads TGTGCCAGCAGTCCCCGTCCCTTTGATGGCTACACCTTC. This codes for CASSPRPFDGYTF.

This clonotype has just a few counts. The chain carries TRBV12-3 or TRBV12-4 and TRBJ2-2, with TRBD2 identical over 7 bases. Unmatched junction bases numbered 7, after V lost 3 bases and J lost 0 bases. The CDR3 runs 17 residues. CDR3 loop: CASSFHRDYTNTGELFF. The CDR3 DNA sequence: TGTGCCAGCAGTTTCCACCGGGACTATACGAACACCGGGGAGCTGTTTTTT.

Of note for this clonotype: No DNA is shown, since the ends of the CDR3 on it are uncertain; the CDR3 is the one TCRdb lists. V usage is TRBV19 and J usage is TRBJ1-2; the D call in the table, TRBD1, was not verified against the DNA. Ends included, the CDR3 has 11 residues. The germline CDR1 and CDR2 sequences are LNHDA and SQIVND (reference sequence). The CDR3 spells CATSDSYGCTF.

This clonotype was observed a few times. CDR3 nucleotide sequence: TGTGCCAGCAGTTTGGGGGGGCTTCATACCGATGAGCAGTTCTTC. Translated: CASSLGGLHTDEQFF. The V and J genes are TRBV28 and TRBJ2-1; possibly TRBD2 for D (7 bases). Trimming left V 3 bases short and J 8 bases short, with 17 bases between. The CDR3 has 15 residues. Germline V lookup: CDR1 MDHEN, CDR2 SYDVKM.

This clonotype was detected a few times. This sequence joins TRBV10-3 and TRBJ2-2; 10 bases are shared with TRBD1. The CDR3 spans 17 residues. J gave up 3 bases and V 7 bases, and 11 bases lay outside the gene matches. Germline assignment: CDR1 ENHRY and CDR2 SYGVKD. The CDR3 is CAIKAFGQGEYTGELFF. CDR3 nucleotides: TGTGCCATCAAGGCCTTCGGACAGGGGGAGTACACCGGGGAGCTGTTTTTT.

The chain combines TRBV7-4 with TRBJ2-2, with unresolved D. This CDR3 is 15 amino acids long. Germline lookup yields CDR1 SGHVT and CDR2 SQSDAQ. Trimming cost V 8 bases and J 2 bases, with 15 bases left between them. The DNA of the CDR3 is TGTGCCAGCCCAGAAGGCAGGACCAACACCGGGGAGCTGTTTTTT. It specifies CASPEGRTNTGELFF.

This clonotype turned up a few times. In DNA form, the CDR3 reads TGTGCCAGCAGTTTGGGTCCGGAGAAGCAAGCTTTCTTT. This encodes CASSLGPEKQAFF. The chain couples TRBV12-3 or TRBV12-4 to TRBJ1-1; D unresolved. This CDR3 is built from 13 residues. Trimming pared 3 bases from V and 9 bases from J, leaving 14 bases between.

The V gene is TRBV6-1, the J gene TRBJ2-5, with D perhaps matching TRBD1 (7 bases). The CDR3 runs to 12 residues. From germline, CDR1 is MNHNS and CDR2 SASEGT. The CDR3 protein is CGGTAGGETQYF. The DNA of the CDR3 is TGTGGAGGGACAGCTGGGGGGGAGACCCAGTACTTC.